A selection of T cell receptor beta chains follows, all from one sample in a study of preoperative IRX-2 immunotherapy in early breast cancer. The data were produced by immunoSEQ multiplex PCR, yet TCRdb's version contains in-frame clones alone and is incomplete. The sample includes approximately 98,000 clones, roughly 88% seen only once; the top ten take roughly 1.9%. The specimen was tumor tissue, collected after IRX-2 immunotherapy. Receptors originate from a human donor with breast cancer. The CDR3 runs from the conserved cysteine through the conserved F or W. Each record gives: D gene, J gene, clone size, V gene, CDR3 DNA, CDR3 protein. A D gene is named only where the DNA matches it firmly. Size tells how often a clone was seen (once, few, many) or the class of an expanded clone, and some rows leave it out.

d_call: .
j_call: TRBJ2-5
clone_size: .
v_call: TRBV6-1
cdr3_nt: TGTGCCAGCAGTGAAGCGCTGGGACCAAACCAAGAGACCCAGTACTTC
cdr3_aa: CASSEALGPNQETQYF

d_call: .
j_call: TRBJ2-3
clone_size: .
v_call: TRBV11-3
cdr3_nt: TGTGCCAGCAGCTTGGTCGGGGGAACAGATACGCAGTATTTT
cdr3_aa: CASSLVGGTDTQYF

d_call: TRBD2
j_call: TRBJ2-1
clone_size: .
v_call: TRBV18
cdr3_nt: TGTGCCAGCTCACCACTAGCGGGAGGTTCTGAGCAGTTCTTC
cdr3_aa: CASSPLAGGSEQFF

d_call: .
j_call: TRBJ2-2
clone_size: .
v_call: TRBV6-8
cdr3_nt: TGTGCCAGCAGTTCCCCGACGGAAACCGGGGAGCTGTTTTTT
cdr3_aa: CASSSPTETGELFF

d_call: .
j_call: TRBJ2-1
clone_size: .
v_call: TRBV19
cdr3_nt: TGTGCCAGCTGGGATGTATCCTACAATGAGCAGTTCTTC
cdr3_aa: CASWDVSYNEQFF

d_call: .
j_call: TRBJ1-5
clone_size: .
v_call: TRBV4-1
cdr3_nt: TGCGCCAGCAGCCAAGCACGGGATCAGCCCCAGCATTTT
cdr3_aa: CASSQARDQPQHF

d_call: .
j_call: TRBJ2-5
clone_size: .
v_call: TRBV23-1
cdr3_nt: TGCGCCAGCAGCCCCCAACCAGGGGTGGAGACCCAGTACTTC
cdr3_aa: CASSPQPGVETQYF

d_call: .
j_call: TRBJ2-7
clone_size: .
v_call: TRBV18
cdr3_nt: TGTGCCAGCTCACCAGGGGAAGGGTCCTACGAGCAGTACTTC
cdr3_aa: CASSPGEGSYEQYF

d_call: .
j_call: TRBJ1-2
clone_size: .
v_call: TRBV18
cdr3_nt: TGTGCCAGCTCACCGATACCCCGTCGAGGGAGTAGTAACTATGGCTACACCTTC
cdr3_aa: CASSPIPRRGSSNYGYTF

d_call: TRBD1
j_call: TRBJ2-4
clone_size: .
v_call: TRBV19
cdr3_nt: TGTGCCAGTAGTCCACAGGGGGCCAAAAACATTCAGTACTTC
cdr3_aa: CASSPQGAKNIQYF

d_call: TRBD1
j_call: TRBJ1-4
clone_size: once
v_call: TRBV30
cdr3_nt: TGTGCCTGGAGTCCCACTCTTCCTCACAGGGGGCGGAATGAAAAACTGTTTTTT
cdr3_aa: CAWSPTLPHRGRNEKLFF

d_call: TRBD2
j_call: TRBJ2-1
clone_size: .
v_call: TRBV27
cdr3_nt: TGTGCCACCAGTGCCATGGGAGCGGGGGGGAATTACAATGAGCAGTTCTTC
cdr3_aa: CATSAMGAGGNYNEQFF

d_call: .
j_call: TRBJ2-7
clone_size: .
v_call: TRBV6-8
cdr3_nt: TGTGCCAGCAGTTACGGTAATAGGGTGGGCGAGCAGTACTTC
cdr3_aa: CASSYGNRVGEQYF

d_call: .
j_call: TRBJ2-1
clone_size: .
v_call: TRBV10-1
cdr3_nt: TGCGCCAGCAGTGAGTCGGGGCGGGCAACTGATGAGCAGTTCTTC
cdr3_aa: CASSESGRATDEQFF

d_call: .
j_call: TRBJ1-6
clone_size: .
v_call: TRBV14
cdr3_nt: TGTGCCAGCAGCCAAGATCGCGCACCCCTCCACTTT
cdr3_aa: CASSQDRAPLHF

d_call: TRBD1
j_call: TRBJ2-1
clone_size: .
v_call: TRBV6-8
cdr3_nt: TGTGCCAGCAGTGGACAGGCGCGGTACAATGAGCAGTTCTTC
cdr3_aa: CASSGQARYNEQFF

d_call: TRBD1
j_call: TRBJ2-1
clone_size: .
v_call: TRBV6-7
cdr3_nt: TGTGCCAGCAGGGGACAGGGGGGGAATGAGCAGTTCTTC
cdr3_aa: CASRGQGGNEQFF

d_call: TRBD2
j_call: TRBJ2-7
clone_size: .
v_call: TRBV10-2
cdr3_nt: TGCGCCAGCAGTGAGACGGGGGGGATCCTCTCCTACGAGCAGTACTTC
cdr3_aa: CASSETGGILSYEQYF

d_call: .
j_call: TRBJ1-2
clone_size: .
v_call: TRBV19
cdr3_nt: TGTGCCAGTAATGACATCTTATACGGCTACACCTTC
cdr3_aa: CASNDILYGYTF

d_call: TRBD1
j_call: TRBJ1-1
clone_size: .
v_call: TRBV19
cdr3_nt: TGTGCCAGTAGTAGAGCTCGGGACAGGGGTTCCACTGAAGCTTTCTTT
cdr3_aa: CASSRARDRGSTEAFF

d_call: .
j_call: TRBJ2-7
clone_size: .
v_call: TRBV6-8
cdr3_nt: TGTGCCATCAGCTCTCAGCGGCCACCCTCCTACGAGCAGTACTTC
cdr3_aa: CAISSQRPPSYEQYF

d_call: .
j_call: TRBJ1-1
clone_size: .
v_call: TRBV12-5
cdr3_nt: TGTGCTAGTGTTGGGCATACGAACACTGAAGCTTTCTTT
cdr3_aa: CASVGHTNTEAFF

d_call: TRBD1
j_call: TRBJ2-5
clone_size: .
v_call: TRBV28
cdr3_nt: TGTGCCAGCAGTAAGACCACAGGGGGGGAGACCCAGTACTTC
cdr3_aa: CASSKTTGGETQYF

d_call: .
j_call: TRBJ1-2
clone_size: once
v_call: TRBV11-3
cdr3_nt: TGTGCCAGCAGCTTGAACAGGGCGAACTATGGCTACACCTTC
cdr3_aa: CASSLNRANYGYTF

d_call: .
j_call: TRBJ1-1
clone_size: .
v_call: TRBV6-8
cdr3_nt: TGTGCCAGCAGTTACAAGCTGTCAACGTTAAAAGCTTTCTTT
cdr3_aa: CASSYKLSTLKAFF

d_call: TRBD1
j_call: TRBJ1-4
clone_size: .
v_call: TRBV6-8
cdr3_nt: TGTGCCAGCAGACCCGCCAGGGGGCGTGTTGAAAAACTGTTTTTT
cdr3_aa: CASRPARGRVEKLFF

d_call: TRBD1
j_call: TRBJ1-6
clone_size: .
v_call: TRBV7-4
cdr3_nt: TGTGCCAGCAGCTTCCAGGGGGCGGATAATTCACCCCTCCACTTT
cdr3_aa: CASSFQGADNSPLHF

d_call: .
j_call: TRBJ1-3
clone_size: .
v_call: TRBV19
cdr3_nt: TGTGCCAGTAGCGCAGAACTTATCTCTGGAAACACCATATATTTT
cdr3_aa: CASSAELISGNTIYF

d_call: .
j_call: TRBJ2-7
clone_size: .
v_call: TRBV18
cdr3_nt: TGTGCCAGCTCCCTCGGGGAAGCGACCTACGAGCAGTACTTC
cdr3_aa: CASSLGEATYEQYF

d_call: TRBD1
j_call: TRBJ2-1
clone_size: few
v_call: TRBV19
cdr3_nt: TGTGCCAGTAGTGTGGGACAGAACAATGAGCAGTTCTTC
cdr3_aa: CASSVGQNNEQFF

d_call: TRBD1
j_call: TRBJ1-5
clone_size: .
v_call: TRBV19
cdr3_nt: TGTGCCAGTAAGGACAGGGCGATTGCCCGGCCCCAGCATTTT
cdr3_aa: CASKDRAIARPQHF

d_call: TRBD1
j_call: TRBJ1-1
clone_size: once
v_call: TRBV19
cdr3_nt: TGTGCCAGTAGTATCAGGACAGGGACTGAAGCTTTCTTT
cdr3_aa: CASSIRTGTEAFF

d_call: .
j_call: TRBJ1-4
clone_size: .
v_call: TRBV28
cdr3_nt: TGTGCCAGCACCCCAAGTGGTGCAACTAATGAAAAACTGTTTTTT
cdr3_aa: CASTPSGATNEKLFF

d_call: .
j_call: TRBJ1-3
clone_size: .
v_call: TRBV18
cdr3_nt: TGTGCCAGCTCACCACCCTCTGGAAACACCATATATTTT
cdr3_aa: CASSPPSGNTIYF

d_call: TRBD1
j_call: TRBJ1-1
clone_size: .
v_call: TRBV5-1
cdr3_nt: TGCGCCAGCAGCGAATCAATTGGGACAGGGGGCAAAGCTTTCTTT
cdr3_aa: CASSESIGTGGKAFF

d_call: .
j_call: TRBJ2-2
clone_size: .
v_call: TRBV27
cdr3_nt: TGTGCCAGCAGGATCCGGCTTTACACCGGGGAGCTGTTTTTT
cdr3_aa: CASRIRLYTGELFF

d_call: TRBD2
j_call: TRBJ2-5
clone_size: .
v_call: TRBV25-1
cdr3_nt: TGTGCCAGCAGACTAGCGGGGGGAACCCAGTACTTC
cdr3_aa: CASRLAGGTQYF

d_call: TRBD1
j_call: TRBJ2-5
clone_size: .
v_call: TRBV5-1
cdr3_nt: TGCGCCAGCAGCTTGGCGGGACAGGGGGCAAGAGAGACCCAGTACTTC
cdr3_aa: CASSLAGQGARETQYF

d_call: .
j_call: TRBJ2-1
clone_size: .
v_call: TRBV7-4
cdr3_nt: TGTGCCAGCAGCTTAGCTAGCTTCAACGAGCAGTTCTTC
cdr3_aa: CASSLASFNEQFF

d_call: .
j_call: TRBJ1-3
clone_size: .
v_call: TRBV5-1
cdr3_nt: TGCGCCAGCAGCACATTGGGAATCTCTGGAAACACCATATATTTT
cdr3_aa: CASSTLGISGNTIYF

d_call: .
j_call: TRBJ1-2
clone_size: .
v_call: TRBV29-1
cdr3_nt: TGCAGCGTTGGGTTCTCAGGGCCGGACGGCTACACCTTC
cdr3_aa: CSVGFSGPDGYTF

d_call: .
j_call: TRBJ1-5
clone_size: few
v_call: TRBV11-3
cdr3_nt: TGTGCCAGCAGCTTAGGAGGGAGCAATCAGCCCCAGCATTTT
cdr3_aa: CASSLGGSNQPQHF

d_call: .
j_call: TRBJ2-7
clone_size: once
v_call: TRBV29-1
cdr3_nt: TGCAGCGTTGGTGTCGATTCCTACGAGCAGTACTTC
cdr3_aa: CSVGVDSYEQYF

d_call: .
j_call: TRBJ2-5
clone_size: .
v_call: TRBV29-1
cdr3_nt: TGCAGCGCCCCGCTTGAGGGGGGGGAGACCCAGTACTTC
cdr3_aa: CSAPLEGGETQYF

d_call: .
j_call: TRBJ2-3
clone_size: .
v_call: TRBV19
cdr3_nt: TGTGCCAGTAGTATAGATCTGAGAACAGATACGCAGTATTTT
cdr3_aa: CASSIDLRTDTQYF

d_call: .
j_call: TRBJ2-1
clone_size: .
v_call: TRBV7-6
cdr3_nt: TGTGCCAGCAGCTTGCTTTGGGGCGAACGAACATACAATGAGCAGTTCTTC
cdr3_aa: CASSLLWGERTYNEQFF

d_call: TRBD1
j_call: TRBJ1-3
clone_size: few
v_call: TRBV11-3
cdr3_nt: TGTGCCAGCAGCTTCCCGGGACAGGGAGGTGGAAACACCATATATTTT
cdr3_aa: CASSFPGQGGGNTIYF

d_call: .
j_call: TRBJ1-4
clone_size: .
v_call: TRBV18
cdr3_nt: TGTGCCAGCTCACCGGGAGGCGGTGATGAAAAACTGTTTTTT
cdr3_aa: CASSPGGGDEKLFF

d_call: .
j_call: TRBJ2-5
clone_size: .
v_call: TRBV30
cdr3_nt: TGTGCCTGGAGTGCTTCTATACAGGAGACCCAGTACTTC
cdr3_aa: CAWSASIQETQYF

d_call: TRBD1
j_call: TRBJ1-4
clone_size: .
v_call: TRBV19
cdr3_nt: TGTGCCAGTAGCCCAGGGACAGGGAATGGAGAAAAACTGTTTTTT
cdr3_aa: CASSPGTGNGEKLFF

d_call: TRBD1
j_call: TRBJ2-7
clone_size: .
v_call: TRBV23-1
cdr3_nt: TGCGCCAGCAGCTTGGGACAGGGTTACGAGCAGTACTTC
cdr3_aa: CASSLGQGYEQYF

d_call: .
j_call: TRBJ2-2
clone_size: .
v_call: TRBV6-8
cdr3_nt: TGTGCCGGAGCCTCCTTGGGGGGGCCTGGCACCGGGGAGCTGTTTTTT
cdr3_aa: CAGASLGGPGTGELFF

d_call: TRBD1
j_call: TRBJ1-1
clone_size: .
v_call: TRBV29-1
cdr3_nt: TGCAGCGTTGCCATGGGACAGACTACCCCGGTGGCTTTCTTT
cdr3_aa: CSVAMGQTTPVAFF

d_call: .
j_call: TRBJ1-1
clone_size: .
v_call: TRBV30
cdr3_nt: TGTGCCTGGAGTGTACTTGTAGGGGGGGAAGGAGCTTTCTTT
cdr3_aa: CAWSVLVGGEGAFF